This T cell receptor beta chain was retrieved from a study of blood T cell repertoires in COVID-19. On the study more broadly: Acute-phase and convalescent COVID-19 samples originated in the United States, Italy and Spain. T cells, B-cell-depleted T cells, or PBMCs supplied cDNA or gDNA.

V shed 5 bases, J shed 6 bases, and the junction held 5 bases outside the gene matches. The CDR3 has 13 residues. Germline V CDR1 and CDR2: SGHRS, YFSETQ. There are a few counts of this clone. In the original processing: Counts of nucleated cells, estimated from reference gene primer amplification, were obtained. Profiling relied on immunoSEQ multiplex PCR, and the TCRdb table lists in-frame clones only, not all of them. V and J calls and clone size are copied from that table; D and trimming were computed from the DNA. Among under 75,000 clones listed, about 86% were seen once. This chain uses TRBV5-1 with TRBJ2-3, with 8 bases lining up with TRBD1. Sequenced: peripheral blood. The sequence derives from a human donor in a cohort sampled during active COVID-19. CDR3 loop: CASSYRGADTQYF. CDR3 coding DNA: TGCGCCAGCAGTTACAGGGGGGCTGATACGCAGTATTTT.